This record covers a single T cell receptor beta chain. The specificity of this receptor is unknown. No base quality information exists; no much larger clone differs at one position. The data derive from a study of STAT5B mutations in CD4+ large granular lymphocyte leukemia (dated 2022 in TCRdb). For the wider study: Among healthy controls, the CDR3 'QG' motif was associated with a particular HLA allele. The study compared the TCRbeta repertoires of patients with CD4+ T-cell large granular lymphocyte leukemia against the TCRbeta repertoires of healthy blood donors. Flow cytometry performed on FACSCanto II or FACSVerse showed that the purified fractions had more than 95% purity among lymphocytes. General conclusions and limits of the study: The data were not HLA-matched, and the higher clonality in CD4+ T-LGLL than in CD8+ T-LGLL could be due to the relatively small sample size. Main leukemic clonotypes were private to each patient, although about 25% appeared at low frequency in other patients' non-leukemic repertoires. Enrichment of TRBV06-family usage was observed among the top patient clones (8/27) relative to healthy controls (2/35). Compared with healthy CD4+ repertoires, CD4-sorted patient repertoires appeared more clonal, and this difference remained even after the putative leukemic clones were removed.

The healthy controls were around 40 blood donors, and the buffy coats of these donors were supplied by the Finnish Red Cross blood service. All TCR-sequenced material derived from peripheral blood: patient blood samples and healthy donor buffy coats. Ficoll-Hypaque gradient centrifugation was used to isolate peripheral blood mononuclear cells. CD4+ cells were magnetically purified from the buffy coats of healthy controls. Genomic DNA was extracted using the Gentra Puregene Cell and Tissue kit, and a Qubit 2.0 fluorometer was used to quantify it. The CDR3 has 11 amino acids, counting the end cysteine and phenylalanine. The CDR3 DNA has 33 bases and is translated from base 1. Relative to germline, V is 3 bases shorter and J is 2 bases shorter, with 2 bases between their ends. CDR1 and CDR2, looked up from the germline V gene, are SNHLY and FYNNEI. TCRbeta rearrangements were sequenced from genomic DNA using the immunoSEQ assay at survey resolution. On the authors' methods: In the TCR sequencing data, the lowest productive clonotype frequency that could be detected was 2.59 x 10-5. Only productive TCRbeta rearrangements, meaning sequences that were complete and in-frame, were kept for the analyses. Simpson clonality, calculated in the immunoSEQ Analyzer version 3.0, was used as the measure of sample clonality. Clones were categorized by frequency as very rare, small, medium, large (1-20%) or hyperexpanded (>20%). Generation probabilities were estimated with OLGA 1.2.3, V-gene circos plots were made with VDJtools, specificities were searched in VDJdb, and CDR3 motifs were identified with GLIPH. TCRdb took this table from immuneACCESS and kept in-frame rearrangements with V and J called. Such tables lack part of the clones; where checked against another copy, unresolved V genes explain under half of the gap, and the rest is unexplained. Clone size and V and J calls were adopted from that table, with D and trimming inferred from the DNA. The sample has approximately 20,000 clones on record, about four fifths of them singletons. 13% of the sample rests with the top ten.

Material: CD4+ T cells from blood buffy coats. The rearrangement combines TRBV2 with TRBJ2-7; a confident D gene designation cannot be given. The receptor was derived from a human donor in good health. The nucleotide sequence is TGTGCCAGCAGTGAGGCCTACGAGCAGTACTTC. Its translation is CASSEAYEQYF.